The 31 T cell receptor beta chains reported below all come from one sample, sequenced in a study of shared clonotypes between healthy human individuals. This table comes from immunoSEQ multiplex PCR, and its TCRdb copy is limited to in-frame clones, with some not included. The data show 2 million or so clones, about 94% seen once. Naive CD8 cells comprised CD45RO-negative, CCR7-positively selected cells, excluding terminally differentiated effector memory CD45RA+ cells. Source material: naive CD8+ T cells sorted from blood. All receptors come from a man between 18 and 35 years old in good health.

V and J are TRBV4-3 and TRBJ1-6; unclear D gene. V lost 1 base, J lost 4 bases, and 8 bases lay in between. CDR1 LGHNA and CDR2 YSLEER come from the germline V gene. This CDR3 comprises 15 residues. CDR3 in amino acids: CASSQVSNYNSPLHF. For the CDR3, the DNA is TGCGCCAGCAGCCAAGTATCGAATTATAATTCACCCCTCCACTTT.

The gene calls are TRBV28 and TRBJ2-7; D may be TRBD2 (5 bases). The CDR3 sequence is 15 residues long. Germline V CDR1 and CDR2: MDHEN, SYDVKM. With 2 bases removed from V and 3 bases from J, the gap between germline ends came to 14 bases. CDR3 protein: CASSLIGSSFYEQYF. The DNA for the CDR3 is TGTGCCAGCAGTTTAATAGGGAGTAGCTTCTACGAGCAGTACTTC. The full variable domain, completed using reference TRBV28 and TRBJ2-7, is DVKVTQSSRYLVKRTGEKVFLECVQDMDHENMFWYRQDPGLGLRLIYFSYDVKMKEKGDIPEGYSVSREKKERFSLILESASTNQTSMYLCASSLIGSSFYEQYFGPGTRLTVT.

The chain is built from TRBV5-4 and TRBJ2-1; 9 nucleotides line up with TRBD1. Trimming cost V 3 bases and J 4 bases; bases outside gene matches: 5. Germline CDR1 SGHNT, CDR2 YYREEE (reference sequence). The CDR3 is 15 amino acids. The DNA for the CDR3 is TGTGCCAGCAGCTACTTGGGACAGGGATACAATGAGCAGTTCTTC. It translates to CASSYLGQGYNEQFF.

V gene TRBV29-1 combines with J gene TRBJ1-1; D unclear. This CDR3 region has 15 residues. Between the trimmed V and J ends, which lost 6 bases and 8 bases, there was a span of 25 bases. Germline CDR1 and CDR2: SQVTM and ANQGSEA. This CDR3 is CSVEVGRPDRGEAFF. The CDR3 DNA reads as TGCAGCGTGGAGGTCGGCAGGCCCGACCGCGGAGAAGCTTTCTTT.

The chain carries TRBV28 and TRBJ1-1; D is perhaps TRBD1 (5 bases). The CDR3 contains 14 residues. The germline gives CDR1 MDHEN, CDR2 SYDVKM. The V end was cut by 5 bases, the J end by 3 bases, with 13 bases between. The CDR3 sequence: CASSVQGGDTEAFF. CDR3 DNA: TGTGCCAGCAGTGTCCAGGGAGGGGACACTGAAGCTTTCTTT.

The CDR3, as DNA: TGTGCCAGCAGCCCCATAGCGGGAGAGGGCACCGGGGAGCTGTTTTTT. Translating it yields CASSPIAGEGTGELFF. The chain is built from TRBV5-4 and TRBJ2-2, with 9 nucleotides matching TRBD2. The CDR3 length is 16 residues. The J segment lost 4 bases and the V segment lost 4 bases, leaving 8 bases of the junction unmatched. The germline gives CDR1 SGHNT, CDR2 YYREEE (reference sequence).

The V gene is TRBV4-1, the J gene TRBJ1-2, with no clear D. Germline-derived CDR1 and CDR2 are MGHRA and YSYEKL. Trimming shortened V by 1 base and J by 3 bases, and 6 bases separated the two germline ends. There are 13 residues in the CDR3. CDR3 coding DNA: TGCGCCAGCAGCCAAGTTCCGGACTATGGCTACACCTTC. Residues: CASSQVPDYGYTF.

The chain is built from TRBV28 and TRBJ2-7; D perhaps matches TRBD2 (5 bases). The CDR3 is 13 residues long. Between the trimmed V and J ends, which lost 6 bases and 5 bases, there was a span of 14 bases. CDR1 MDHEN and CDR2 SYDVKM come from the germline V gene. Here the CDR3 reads CASSLSGIHEQYF. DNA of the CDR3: TGTGCCAGCAGCCTCTCCGGGATCCACGAGCAGTACTTC.

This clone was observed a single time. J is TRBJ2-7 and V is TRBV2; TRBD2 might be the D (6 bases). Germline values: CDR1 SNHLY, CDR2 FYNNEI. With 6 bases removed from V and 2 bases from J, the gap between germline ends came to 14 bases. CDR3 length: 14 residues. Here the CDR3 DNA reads TGTGCCAGCAGAGTCGACACTAGCCCCTACGAGCAGTACTTC. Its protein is CASRVDTSPYEQYF.

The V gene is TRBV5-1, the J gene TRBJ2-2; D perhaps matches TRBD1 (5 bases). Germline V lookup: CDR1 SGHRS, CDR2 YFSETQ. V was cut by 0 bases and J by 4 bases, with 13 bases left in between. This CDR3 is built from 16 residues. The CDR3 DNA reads TGCGCCAGCAGCTTGGAACTGGGGCGCATCACCGGGGAGCTGTTTTTT. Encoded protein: CASSLELGRITGELFF. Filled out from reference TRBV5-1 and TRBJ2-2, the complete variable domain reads KAGVTQTPRYLIKTRGQQVTLSCSPISGHRSVSWYQQTPGQGLQFLFEYFSETQRNKGNFPGRFSGRQFSNSRSEMNVSTLELGDSALYLCASSLELGRITGELFFGEGSRLTVL.

The CDR3 protein is CASSFGASTEAFF. CDR3 sequence (DNA): TGTGCCAGCAGTTTTGGGGCTAGCACTGAAGCTTTCTTT. The chain combines TRBV27 with TRBJ1-1; possible D gene TRBD1, 5 bases. CDR1 is MNHEY, CDR2 SMNVEV, per germline (reference sequence). CDR3 length: 13 residues. With 3 bases removed from V and 4 bases from J, the gap between germline ends came to 9 bases.

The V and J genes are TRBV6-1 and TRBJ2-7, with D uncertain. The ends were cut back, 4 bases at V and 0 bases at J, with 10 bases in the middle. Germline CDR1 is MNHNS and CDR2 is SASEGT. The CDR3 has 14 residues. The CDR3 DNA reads TGTGCCAGCAGTGCGAGTGGCCCCTCCTACGAGCAGTACTTC. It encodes CASSASGPSYEQYF.

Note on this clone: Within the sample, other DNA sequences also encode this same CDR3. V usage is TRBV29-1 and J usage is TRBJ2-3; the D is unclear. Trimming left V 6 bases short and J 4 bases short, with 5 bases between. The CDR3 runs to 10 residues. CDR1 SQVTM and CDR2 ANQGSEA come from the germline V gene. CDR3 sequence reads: CSVTADTQYF. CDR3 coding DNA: TGCAGCGTCACTGCAGATACGCAGTATTTT.

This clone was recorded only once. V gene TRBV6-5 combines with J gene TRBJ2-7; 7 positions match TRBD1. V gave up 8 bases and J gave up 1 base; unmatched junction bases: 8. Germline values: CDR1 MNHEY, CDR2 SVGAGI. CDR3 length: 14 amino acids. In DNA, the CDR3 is TGTGCCAGCGGGGTGGGGACAGAATCCTACGAGCAGTACTTC. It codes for CASGVGTESYEQYF.

The DNA for the CDR3 is TGTGCCTGGAGTGTAGGCCAGTATAGCAATCAGCCCCAGCATTTT. Translated: CAWSVGQYSNQPQHF. The chain joins TRBV30 to TRBJ1-5; no reliable D call. V gave up 0 bases and J gave up 0 bases, with 9 bases separating them. There are 15 residues in the CDR3. Per germline, CDR1 GTSNPN and CDR2 SVGIG (reference sequence).

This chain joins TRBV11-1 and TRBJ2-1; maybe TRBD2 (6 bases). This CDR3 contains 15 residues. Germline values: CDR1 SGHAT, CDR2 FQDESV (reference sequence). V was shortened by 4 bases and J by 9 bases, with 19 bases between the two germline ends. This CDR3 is CASSSPGTPDLEQFF. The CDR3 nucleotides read TGTGCCAGCAGCTCCCCCGGGACTCCGGATCTTGAGCAGTTCTTC.

This CDR3 is CASSLTSGSDPDTQYF. As DNA, the CDR3 is TGCGCCAGCAGCCTGACTAGCGGGAGTGATCCAGATACGCAGTATTTT. J is TRBJ2-3 and V is TRBV4-3; 12 positions agree with TRBD2. The CDR3 is made up of 16 amino acids. Germline V lookup: CDR1 LGHNA, CDR2 YSLEER. V dropped 4 bases and J dropped 4; count of bases not matched to a gene: 6.

The CDR3 reads CASSLPRGGSGELFF. As DNA, the CDR3 is TGTGCCAGCAGCTTACCCCGGGGGGGTTCCGGGGAGCTGTTTTTT. V and J are TRBV7-9 and TRBJ2-2; TRBD2 agrees at 8 bases. CDR1 is SEHNR and CDR2 is FQNEAQ in the germline V gene (reference sequence). Unmatched junction bases numbered 5, after V lost 2 bases and J lost 6 bases. This CDR3 region has 15 residues. The full variable domain, with the rest looked up from reference TRBV7-9 and TRBJ2-2, is DTGVSQNPRHKITKRGQNVTFRCDPISEHNRLYWYRQTLGQGPEFLTYFQNEAQLEKSRLLSDRFSAERPKGSFSTLEIQRTEQGDSAMYLCASSLPRGGSGELFFGEGSRLTVL.

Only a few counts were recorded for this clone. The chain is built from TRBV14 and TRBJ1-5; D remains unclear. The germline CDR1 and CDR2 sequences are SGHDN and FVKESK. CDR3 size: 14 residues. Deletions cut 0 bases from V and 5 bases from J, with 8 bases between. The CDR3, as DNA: TGTGCCAGCAGCCAAGATGGTCCCCATCAGCCCCAGCATTTT. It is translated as CASSQDGPHQPQHF.

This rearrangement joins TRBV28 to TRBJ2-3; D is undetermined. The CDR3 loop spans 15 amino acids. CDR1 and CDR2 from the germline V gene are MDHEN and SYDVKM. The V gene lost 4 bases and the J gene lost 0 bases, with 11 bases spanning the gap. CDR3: CASSSFGGSTDTQYF. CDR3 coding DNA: TGTGCCAGCAGTTCTTTTGGTGGAAGCACAGATACGCAGTATTTT. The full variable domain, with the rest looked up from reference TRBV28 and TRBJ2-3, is DVKVTQSSRYLVKRTGEKVFLECVQDMDHENMFWYRQDPGLGLRLIYFSYDVKMKEKGDIPEGYSVSREKKERFSLILESASTNQTSMYLCASSSFGGSTDTQYFGPGTRLTVL.

The CDR3 DNA reads TGTGCCAGCAGCTCGGGACTGCCGAACGAGCAGTACTTC. It yields the protein CASSSGLPNEQYF. The chain links TRBV11-2 to TRBJ2-7, with D maybe TRBD2 (6 bases). The CDR3 is 13 amino acids. V lost 4 bases and J lost 5, with 12 bases in between. CDR1 is SGHAT, CDR2 FQNNGV, per germline.

DNA for the CDR3: TGTGCCAGCAGCGTAGGACCTGGGACAGGGACCTACGAGCAGTACTTC. Its protein is CASSVGPGTGTYEQYF. The gene calls are TRBV9 and TRBJ2-7; TRBD1 matches 9 bases. With V trimmed by 0 bases and J by 2 bases, 6 bases remained unmatched. This CDR3 is 16 amino acids long. Germline V gene data show CDR1 as SGDLS and CDR2 as YYNGEE.

Written as DNA, the CDR3 is TGCGCCAGCAGCCCGGGGACTAGCGGGGCCTCCTACAATGAGCAGTTCTTC. This codes for CASSPGTSGASYNEQFF. The chain uses TRBV5-1 and TRBJ2-1; TRBD2 matches 13 bases. V dropped 4 bases and J dropped 0; count of bases not matched to a gene: 4. CDR1 is SGHRS and CDR2 is YFSETQ in the germline V gene. This CDR3 region has 17 residues.

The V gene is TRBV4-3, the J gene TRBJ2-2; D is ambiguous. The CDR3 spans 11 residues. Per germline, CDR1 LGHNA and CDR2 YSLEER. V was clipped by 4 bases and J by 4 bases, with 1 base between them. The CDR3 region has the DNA TGCGCCAGCAGCCGCACCGGGGAGCTGTTTTTT. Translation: CASSRTGELFF.

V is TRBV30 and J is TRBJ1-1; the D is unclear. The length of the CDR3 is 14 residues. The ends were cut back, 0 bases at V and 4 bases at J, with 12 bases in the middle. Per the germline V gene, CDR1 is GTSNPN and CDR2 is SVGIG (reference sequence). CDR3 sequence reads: CAWSVGEAGTEAFF. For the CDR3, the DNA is TGTGCCTGGAGTGTAGGAGAGGCGGGCACTGAAGCTTTCTTT.

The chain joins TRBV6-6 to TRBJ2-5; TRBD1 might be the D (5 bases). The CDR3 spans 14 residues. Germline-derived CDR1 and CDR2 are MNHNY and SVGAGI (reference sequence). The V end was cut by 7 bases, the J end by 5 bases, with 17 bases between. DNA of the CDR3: TGTGCCAGCAATCCTTTTACAGGAGCGGAGACCCAGTACTTC. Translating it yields CASNPFTGAETQYF.

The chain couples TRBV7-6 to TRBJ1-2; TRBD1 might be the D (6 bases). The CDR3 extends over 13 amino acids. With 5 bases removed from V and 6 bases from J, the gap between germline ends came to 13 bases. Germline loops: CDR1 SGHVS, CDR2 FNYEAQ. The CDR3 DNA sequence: TGTGCCAGCAGCCCAGGACAGCCCCATGGCTACACCTTC. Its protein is CASSPGQPHGYTF.

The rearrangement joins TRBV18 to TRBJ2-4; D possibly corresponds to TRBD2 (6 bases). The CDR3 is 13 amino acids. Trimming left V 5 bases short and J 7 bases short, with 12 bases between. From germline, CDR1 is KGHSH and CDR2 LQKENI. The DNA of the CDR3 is TGTGCCAGCTCAGGGACGGACTATAACATTCAGTACTTC. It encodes CASSGTDYNIQYF.

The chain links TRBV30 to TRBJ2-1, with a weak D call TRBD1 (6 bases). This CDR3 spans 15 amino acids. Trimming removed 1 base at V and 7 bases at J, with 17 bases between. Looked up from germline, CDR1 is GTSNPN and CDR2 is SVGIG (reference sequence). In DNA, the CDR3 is TGTGCCTGGAGTGGCTTGGGGGCCTGGGATAATGAGCAGTTCTTC. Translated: CAWSGLGAWDNEQFF. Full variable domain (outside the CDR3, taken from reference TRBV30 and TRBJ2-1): SQTIHQWPATLVQPVGSPLSLECTVEGTSNPNLYWYRQAAGRGLQLLFYSVGIGQISSEVPQNLSASRPQDRQFILSSKKLLLSDSGFYLCAWSGLGAWDNEQFFGPGTRLTVL.

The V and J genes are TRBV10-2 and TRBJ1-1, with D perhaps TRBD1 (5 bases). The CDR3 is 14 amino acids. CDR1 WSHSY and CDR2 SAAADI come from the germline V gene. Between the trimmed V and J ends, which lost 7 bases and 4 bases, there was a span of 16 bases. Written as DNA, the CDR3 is TGCGCCAGCATAGCCAGGGTGACGGCCACTGAAGCTTTCTTT. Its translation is CASIARVTATEAFF.

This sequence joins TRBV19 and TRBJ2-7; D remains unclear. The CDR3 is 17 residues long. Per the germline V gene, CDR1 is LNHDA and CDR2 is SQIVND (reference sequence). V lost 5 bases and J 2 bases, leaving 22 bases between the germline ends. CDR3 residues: CASSPTTTGALTYEQYF. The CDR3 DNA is TGTGCCAGTAGTCCCACTACAACGGGTGCTCTAACCTACGAGCAGTACTTC.